The 4 T cell receptor beta chains below all came from one sample that was sequenced in a study of T cells after yellow fever vaccination. TCRdb reprocessed the 5' RACE reads via MiXCR and lists one record per CDR3 protein. This table holds about 160,000 distinct CDR3 sequences, over 7% found once. The specimen was CD8+ T cells sorted from PBMCs, collected 45 days after the yellow fever booster vaccination. The receptors derive from a man aged 18 to 30 who received the YFV17D yellow fever vaccine.

This clonotype has only a few counts. The genes are TRBV25-1 and TRBJ2-5, with D tentatively TRBD2 (5 bases). Germline V gene lookup returns CDR1 MGHDK and CDR2 SYGVNS. Trimming removed 3 bases at V and 2 bases at J, with 13 bases between. The CDR3 spans 15 residues. DNA for the CDR3: TGTGCCAGCAGTGACCCCCCCCGGGGACAAGAGACCCAGTACTTC. It yields the protein CASSDPPRGQETQYF.

The chain recombines TRBV7-6 with TRBJ2-7, with no clear D. The CDR3 length is 14 residues. From germline, CDR1 is SGHVS and CDR2 FNYEAQ. V was shortened by 4 bases and J by 1 base, with 11 bases between the two germline ends. The CDR3 is CASSSTDRSYEQYV. The DNA of the CDR3 is TGTGCCAGCAGCTCAACAGACCGTTCCTACGAGCAGTACGTC.

This clonotype turned up a few times. V and J are TRBV7-6 and TRBJ2-2; the D is unclear. The CDR3 has 14 residues. Germline CDR1 and CDR2: SGHVS and FNYEAQ. The V end lost 5 bases, the J end lost 3 bases, and 10 bases lay between the germline ends. The DNA of the CDR3 is TGTGCCAGCAGCCCCGAGACGTACACCGGGGAGCTGTTTTTT. Its protein is CASSPETYTGELFF.

The rearrangement uses TRBV5-1 and TRBJ2-1; D may be TRBD2 (5 bases). The CDR3 loop spans 14 amino acids. Germline CDR1 and CDR2: SGHRS and YFSETQ. With 8 bases removed from V and 6 bases from J, the gap between germline ends came to 18 bases. DNA for the CDR3: TGCGCCAGAAGGGCCCTTCGGGGTACCAATGAGCAGTTCTTC. The encoded protein is CARRALRGTNEQFF.